The rows below give T cell receptor beta chains drawn from one sample of a study of T cells in Graves' hyperthyroidism and ophthalmopathy. TCRdb reanalysed the multiplex PCR reads using MiXCR and keeps one entry per CDR3 protein. The sample lists roughly 330,000 distinct CDR3 sequences, roughly 15% occurring once. The sample was blood. These receptors were collected from a man younger than 40 with Graves' hyperthyroidism. CDR3s include the opening cysteine and the closing phenylalanine or tryptophan. The D gene is left open where the match is weak. Clone size is given for some rows only: seen once, a few or many times, or a class if the clone is expanded.

clone_size	v_call	j_call	d_call	cdr3_nt	cdr3_aa
many	TRBV28	TRBJ2-3	-	TGTGCCAGCAGCGGGGGTTATACGCAGTATTTT	CASSGGYTQYF
-	TRBV28	TRBJ2-3	TRBD2	TGTGCCAGCAGCCCCGTCGGGGGGACGGCTAGCGGGATGGATACGCAGTATTTT	CASSPVGGTASGMDTQYF
many	TRBV5-1	TRBJ1-2	-	TGCGCCAGCAGCTCGAAGCGGGCAGACGGATCCTATGGCTACACCTTC	CASSSKRADGSYGYTF
-	TRBV5-5	TRBJ2-7	-	TGTGCCAGCAGCCCGGACTGGTACGAGCAGTACTTC	CASSPDWYEQYF
-	TRBV20-1	TRBJ1-2	-	TGCAGTGCTAGGCTGGGGGACCCTTCTACTAACTATGGCTACACCTTC	CSARLGDPSTNYGYTF
many	TRBV14	TRBJ2-5	-	TGTGCCAGCAGCCCGACAGTGTACCAAGAGACCCAGTACTTC	CASSPTVYQETQYF
many	TRBV20-1	TRBJ2-7	TRBD2	TGCAGTGCTAGAGACGGGAGACTAGCAACCTACGAGCAGTACTTC	CSARDGRLATYEQYF
-	TRBV19	TRBJ1-1	TRBD1	TGTGCCAGTCGGAACATGGGACAGTTTAACACTGAAGCTTTCTTT	CASRNMGQFNTEAFF
-	TRBV19	TRBJ1-6	TRBD1	TGTGCCAGTAGTATCGAGGGGACAGGGTCTTCACCCCTCCACTTT	CASSIEGTGSSPLHF
many	TRBV27	TRBJ2-7	-	TGTGCCAGCAGTCTAGCCCGGGGGGCGCAGGAGCAGTACTTC	CASSLARGAQEQYF
once	TRBV12-3/TRBV12-4	TRBJ1-2	-	TGTGCCAGCAGCCCGAGCCATGGCTACACCTTC	CASSPSHGYTF
many	TRBV28	TRBJ1-5	-	TGTGCCAGCTTCAGGGTAAGGCAGCCCCAGCATTTT	CASFRVRQPQHF
-	TRBV7-9	TRBJ2-3	TRBD1	TGTGCCAGCAGCTTCTTACAGGGGCTAAACACAGATACGCAGTATTTT	CASSFLQGLNTDTQYF
-	TRBV6-9	TRBJ1-2	-	TGTGCCAGCAGTTCCGGGACGGACTATGACTACACCTTC	CASSSGTDYDYTF
many	TRBV11-3	TRBJ2-1	-	TGTGCCAGCAGCTTGGGGGATTACAATGAGCAGTTCTTC	CASSLGDYNEQFF
few	TRBV29-1	TRBJ2-1	-	TGCAGCGTTGATGGGGCCTTGGGCCTCTACAATGAGCAGTTCTTC	CSVDGALGLYNEQFF
many	TRBV12-3/TRBV12-4	TRBJ2-1	-	TGTGCCAGCAGCCCGACTGGATCTTACAATGAGCAGTTCTTC	CASSPTGSYNEQFF
many	TRBV2	TRBJ2-7	TRBD2	TGTGCCAGCAGAAGCGCGCCCGGGGGGGACTACGAGCAGTACTTC	CASRSAPGGDYEQYF
-	TRBV11-2	TRBJ2-5	TRBD2	TGTGCCAGCAGCTTCTCAGCGGGAGGGCAAGAGACCCAGTACTTC	CASSFSAGGQETQYF
many	TRBV7-9	TRBJ2-3	TRBD2	TGTGCCAGCAGCCATAAGCGGGAACGCACAGATACGCAGTATTTT	CASSHKRERTDTQYF
many	TRBV29-1	TRBJ1-1	-	TGCAGCGTCAGACAGATAGGCAGGAACACTGAAGCTTTCTTT	CSVRQIGRNTEAFF
-	TRBV6-1	TRBJ2-2	-	TGTGCCAGCAGCAGAAAAGCGAACACCGGGGAGCTGTTTTTT	CASSRKANTGELFF
many	TRBV18	TRBJ1-4	-	TGTGCCAGCTCACTGAGGACGGGGAGGGATGAAAAACTGTTTTTT	CASSLRTGRDEKLFF
few	TRBV7-3	TRBJ2-3	TRBD1	TGTGCCAGCAGCTTAGCTCCCCCGGGACAGGGCACAGATACGCAGTATTTT	CASSLAPPGQGTDTQYF
-	TRBV7-2	TRBJ1-4	-	TGTGCCAGCAGCTTAACAGGGTGGAATGAAAAACTGTTTTTT	CASSLTGWNEKLFF
many	TRBV5-1	TRBJ2-1	TRBD2	TGCGCCAGCAGCTGGACTAGCGGGAGCGACAATGAGCAGTTCTTC	CASSWTSGSDNEQFF
many	TRBV3-1	TRBJ1-2	-	TGTGCCAGCAGCCAAGGATTAGGTCTTGGGGATGGCTACACCTTC	CASSQGLGLGDGYTF